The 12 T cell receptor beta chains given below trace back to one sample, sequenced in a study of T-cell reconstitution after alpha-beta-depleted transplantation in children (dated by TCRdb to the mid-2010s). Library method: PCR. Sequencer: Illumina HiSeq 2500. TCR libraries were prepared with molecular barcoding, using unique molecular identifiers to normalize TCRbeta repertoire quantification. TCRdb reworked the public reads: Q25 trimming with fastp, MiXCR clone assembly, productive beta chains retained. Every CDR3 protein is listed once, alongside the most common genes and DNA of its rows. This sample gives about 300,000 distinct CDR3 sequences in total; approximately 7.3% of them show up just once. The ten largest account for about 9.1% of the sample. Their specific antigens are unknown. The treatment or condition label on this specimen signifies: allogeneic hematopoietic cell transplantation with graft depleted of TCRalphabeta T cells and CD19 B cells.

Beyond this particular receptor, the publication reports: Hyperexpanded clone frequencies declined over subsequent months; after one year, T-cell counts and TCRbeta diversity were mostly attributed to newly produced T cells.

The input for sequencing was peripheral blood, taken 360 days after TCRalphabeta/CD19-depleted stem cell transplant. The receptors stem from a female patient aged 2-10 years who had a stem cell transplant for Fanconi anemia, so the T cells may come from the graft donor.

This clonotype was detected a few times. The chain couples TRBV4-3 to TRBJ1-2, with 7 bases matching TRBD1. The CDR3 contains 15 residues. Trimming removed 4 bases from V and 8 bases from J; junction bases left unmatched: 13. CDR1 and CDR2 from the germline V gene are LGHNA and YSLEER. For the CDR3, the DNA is TGCGCCAGCAGCCGGATACGCGACAGGGCTTTGGGCTACACCTTC. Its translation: CASSRIRDRALGYTF.

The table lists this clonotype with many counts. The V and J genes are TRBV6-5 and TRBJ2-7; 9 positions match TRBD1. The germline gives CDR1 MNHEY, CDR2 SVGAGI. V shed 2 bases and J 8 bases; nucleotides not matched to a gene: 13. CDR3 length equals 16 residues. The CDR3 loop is CASSYPQGQGQLQQYF. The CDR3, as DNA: TGTGCCAGCAGTTACCCCCAGGGACAGGGTCAACTCCAGCAGTACTTC.

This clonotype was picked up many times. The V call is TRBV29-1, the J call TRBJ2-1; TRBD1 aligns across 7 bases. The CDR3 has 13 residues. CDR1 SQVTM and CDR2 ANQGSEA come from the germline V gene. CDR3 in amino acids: CSADRDGINEQFF. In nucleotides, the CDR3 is TGCAGTGCCGACAGGGACGGGATTAATGAGCAGTTCTTC.

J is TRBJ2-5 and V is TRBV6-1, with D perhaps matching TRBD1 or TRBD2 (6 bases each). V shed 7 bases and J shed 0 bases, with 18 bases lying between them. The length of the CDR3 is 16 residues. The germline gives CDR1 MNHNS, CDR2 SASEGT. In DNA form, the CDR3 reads TGTGCCAGCAAGTACAGGGCAGGGAGGAACCAAGAGACCCAGTACTTC. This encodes CASKYRAGRNQETQYF.

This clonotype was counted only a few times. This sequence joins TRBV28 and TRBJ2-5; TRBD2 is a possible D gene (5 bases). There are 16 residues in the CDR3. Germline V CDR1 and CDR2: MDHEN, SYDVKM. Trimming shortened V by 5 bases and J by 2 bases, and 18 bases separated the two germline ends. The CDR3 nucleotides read TGTGCCAGCAGTCCCCACCGGGGTGGGGAACAAGAGACCCAGTACTTC. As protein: CASSPHRGGEQETQYF.

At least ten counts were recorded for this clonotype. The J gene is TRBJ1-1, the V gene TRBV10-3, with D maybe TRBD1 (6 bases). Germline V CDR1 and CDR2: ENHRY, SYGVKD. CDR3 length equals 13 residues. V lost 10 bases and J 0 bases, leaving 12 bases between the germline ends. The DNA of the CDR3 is TGTGCCAGCAACAGGGATTTGAACACTGAAGCTTTCTTT. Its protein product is CASNRDLNTEAFF.

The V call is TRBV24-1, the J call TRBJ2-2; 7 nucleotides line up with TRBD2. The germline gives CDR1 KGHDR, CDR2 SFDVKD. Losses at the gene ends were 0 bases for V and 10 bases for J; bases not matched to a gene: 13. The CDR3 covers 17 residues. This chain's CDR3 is CATSDLHSASGREELFF. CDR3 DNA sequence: TGTGCCACCAGTGATTTGCACTCGGCTAGCGGACGGGAGGAGCTGTTTTTT.

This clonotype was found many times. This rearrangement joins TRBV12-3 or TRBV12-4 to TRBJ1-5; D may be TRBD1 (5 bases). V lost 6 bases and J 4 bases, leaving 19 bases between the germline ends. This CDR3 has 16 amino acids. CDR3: CASSPSGATWNQPQHF. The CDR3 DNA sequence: TGTGCCAGCAGCCCCTCCGGGGCGACATGGAATCAGCCCCAGCATTTT.

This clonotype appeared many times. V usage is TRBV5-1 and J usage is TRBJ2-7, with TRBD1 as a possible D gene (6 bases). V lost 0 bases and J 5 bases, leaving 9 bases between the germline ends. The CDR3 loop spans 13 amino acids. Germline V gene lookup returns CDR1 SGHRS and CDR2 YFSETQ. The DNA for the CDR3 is TGCGCCAGCAGCTTGGACAGGGTGAACGAGCAGTACTTC. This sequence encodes CASSLDRVNEQYF. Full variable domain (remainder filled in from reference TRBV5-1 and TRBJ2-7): KAGVTQTPRYLIKTRGQQVTLSCSPISGHRSVSWYQQTPGQGLQFLFEYFSETQRNKGNFPGRFSGRQFSNSRSEMNVSTLELGDSALYLCASSLDRVNEQYFGPGTRLTVT.

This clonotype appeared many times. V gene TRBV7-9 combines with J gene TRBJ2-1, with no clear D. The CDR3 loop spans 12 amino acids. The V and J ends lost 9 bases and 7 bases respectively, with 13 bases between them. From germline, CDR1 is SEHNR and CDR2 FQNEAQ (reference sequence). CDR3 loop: CASFALQNEQFF. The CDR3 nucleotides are TGTGCCAGTTTCGCCCTTCAAAATGAGCAGTTCTTC.

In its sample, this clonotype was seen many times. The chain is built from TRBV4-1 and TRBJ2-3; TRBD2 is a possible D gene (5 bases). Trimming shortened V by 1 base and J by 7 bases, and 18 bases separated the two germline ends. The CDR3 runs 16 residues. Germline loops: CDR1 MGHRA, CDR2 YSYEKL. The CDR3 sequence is CASSQVRREVGNTQYF. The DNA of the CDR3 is TGCGCCAGCAGCCAAGTCCGTCGGGAAGTGGGAAATACGCAGTATTTT.

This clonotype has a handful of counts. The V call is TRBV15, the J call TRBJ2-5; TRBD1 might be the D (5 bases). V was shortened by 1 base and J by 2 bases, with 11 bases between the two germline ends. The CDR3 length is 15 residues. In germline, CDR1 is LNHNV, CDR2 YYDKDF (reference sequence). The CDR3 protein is CATSRAPGPQETQYF. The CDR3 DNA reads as TGTGCCACCAGCAGAGCCCCAGGGCCACAAGAGACCCAGTACTTC.